These 23 T cell receptor beta chains were sequenced from one sample in a study of identical twins. TCRdb re-analysed the 5' RACE reads in MiXCR, keeping a single row per CDR3 protein. In the table there are roughly 630,000 distinct CDR3 sequences, just over 7% of which are singletons. Another study also made use of these data, one on yellow fever vaccine responses in identical twins.

Sequencing was performed on PBMCs. The receptors were sampled from a woman aged 18-35 years in good health.

This clonotype was observed a few times. The V and J genes are TRBV20-1 and TRBJ2-3; 10 bases line up with TRBD2. J was trimmed by 4 bases and V by 3 bases; bases with no gene match: 7. This CDR3 comprises 15 residues. Germline V gene data show CDR1 as DFQATT and CDR2 as SNEGSKA (reference sequence). CDR3 nucleotide sequence: TGCAGTGCTAGCCCTAGCGGGAGAGGGGCAGATACGCAGTATTTT. This gives the protein CSASPSGRGADTQYF.

The chain links TRBV20-1 to TRBJ2-7; weak D call: TRBD1 (6 bases). Germline V gene sequence: CDR1 DFQATT, CDR2 SNEGSKA (reference sequence). This CDR3 has 14 residues. Trimming removed 5 bases from V and 3 bases from J, with 17 bases in between. The CDR3 protein is CSASPQGMFYEQYF. The DNA for the CDR3 is TGCAGTGCTTCCCCACAGGGTATGTTCTACGAGCAGTACTTC.

The chain recombines TRBV5-1 with TRBJ2-1; TRBD2 agrees at 9 bases. The trim removed 2 bases at V and 3 bases at J, leaving 6 bases unmatched. Germline V lookup: CDR1 SGHRS, CDR2 YFSETQ. CDR3 length: 16 amino acids. The CDR3 nucleotides read TGCGCCAGCAGCTTCTTAGCGGGAGAGAACTACAATGAGCAGTTCTTC. Protein sequence: CASSFLAGENYNEQFF.

This clonotype has more than one count but fewer than ten. The rearrangement joins TRBV27 to TRBJ1-2, with D hard to call. CDR1 MNHEY and CDR2 SMNVEV come from the germline V gene (reference sequence). V lost 5 bases and J 2 bases, leaving 9 bases between the germline ends. This CDR3 is 13 amino acids long. The CDR3 is CASSNSANYGYTF. CDR3 in DNA: TGTGCCAGCAGTAACAGCGCAAACTATGGCTACACCTTC.

The V gene is TRBV7-2, the J gene TRBJ1-2, with D uncertain. Germline V gene data show CDR1 as SGHTA and CDR2 as FQGNSA. The CDR3 totals 11 residues. The V and J ends lost 4 bases and 7 bases respectively, with 7 bases between them. CDR3: CASSSTIGYTF. The CDR3 coding sequence is TGTGCCAGCAGCTCAACAATTGGCTACACCTTC.

This clonotype was seen a handful of times. The CDR3 nucleotides are TGCGCCAGCAGCTCCGGACAGGGTTACGAGACCCAGTACTTC. It translates to CASSSGQGYETQYF. V gene TRBV5-1 combines with J gene TRBJ2-5; the match to TRBD1 covers 8 bases. The CDR3 contains 14 residues. Looked up from germline, CDR1 is SGHRS and CDR2 is YFSETQ. V shed 3 bases, J shed 5 bases, and the junction held 6 bases outside the gene matches.

The V gene is TRBV5-1, the J gene TRBJ1-1; D uncertain. Germline loops: CDR1 SGHRS, CDR2 YFSETQ. This CDR3 contains 13 residues. V was clipped by 1 base and J by 0 bases, with 4 bases between them. The chain's CDR3 is CASSLMLNTEAFF. CDR3 sequence (DNA): TGCGCCAGCAGCTTGATGTTGAACACTGAAGCTTTCTTT.

This clonotype has a handful of counts. The V gene is TRBV25-1, the J gene TRBJ2-6; TRBD2 agrees at 8 bases. The CDR3 runs to 19 residues. Trimming removed 1 base from V and 0 bases from J; junction bases left unmatched: 8. Germline V gene data show CDR1 as MGHDK and CDR2 as SYGVNS. CDR3 sequence: CASSESPGGQFSGANVLTF. CDR3 DNA: TGTGCCAGCAGTGAATCCCCGGGGGGGCAATTCTCTGGGGCCAACGTCCTGACTTTC.

This clonotype was seen ten or more times. The chain carries TRBV20-1 and TRBJ2-7, with 10 bases fitting TRBD1. Germline-derived CDR1 and CDR2 are DFQATT and SNEGSKA (reference sequence). V was clipped by 5 bases and J by 4 bases; unmatched bases: 14. The CDR3 is 16 residues long. The DNA for the CDR3 is TGCAGTGCTCAGGACAGGGGGTTCCTCCTTAAGTACGAGCAGTACTTC. Amino acid sequence: CSAQDRGFLLKYEQYF.

The chain links TRBV29-1 to TRBJ2-1; D is perhaps TRBD2 (6 bases). V was cut by 7 bases and J by 6 bases, with 19 bases left in between. The CDR3 contains 14 residues. Germline V gene sequence: CDR1 SQVTM, CDR2 ANQGSEA. CDR3 amino acids: CSGATWTMGNEQFF. DNA for the CDR3: TGCAGCGGCGCTACGTGGACTATGGGCAATGAGCAGTTCTTC.

This clonotype was counted only a few times. The V gene is TRBV7-8, the J gene TRBJ2-1; tentative D call: TRBD2 (6 bases). V was shortened by 2 bases and J by 0 bases, with 23 bases between the two germline ends. This CDR3 is 20 amino acids long. The germline CDR1 and CDR2 sequences are SGHVS and FQNEAQ. The CDR3 sequence is CASSLFSYSGNTISYNEQFF. The CDR3 DNA follows: TGTGCCAGCAGCTTATTTAGCTATAGCGGAAACACCATCTCCTACAATGAGCAGTTCTTC.

This clonotype has only a few counts. The V and J genes are TRBV4-1 and TRBJ2-1; D gene unclear. Germline V gene lookup returns CDR1 MGHRA and CDR2 YSYEKL. This CDR3 spans 16 amino acids. V was trimmed by 0 bases and J by 0 bases, leaving 9 bases between them. Here the CDR3 reads CASSQDQPNSYNEQFF. CDR3 nucleotide sequence: TGCGCCAGCAGCCAAGATCAACCGAACTCCTACAATGAGCAGTTCTTC.

This clonotype occurred many times. This chain links TRBV20-1 with TRBJ2-3; 11 bases map to TRBD2. Trimming took 3 bases from V and 0 from J; bases not matched to a gene: 11. Germline V gene lookup returns CDR1 DFQATT and CDR2 SNEGSKA (reference sequence). The CDR3 sequence is 18 residues long. The CDR3 sequence: CSARVLAGAELSTDTQYF. The CDR3 DNA sequence: TGCAGTGCTAGGGTACTAGCGGGGGCCGAATTAAGCACAGATACGCAGTATTTT.

This clonotype was observed a handful of times. The chain employs TRBV5-4 and TRBJ2-5; TRBD2 is a possible D gene (6 bases). CDR1 is SGHNT, CDR2 YYREEE, per germline (reference sequence). The V end was cut by 4 bases, the J end by 2 bases, with 15 bases between. The CDR3 spans 15 residues. The DNA for the CDR3 is TGTGCCAGCAGCGCGGTCGGGAGTAAACAAGAGACCCAGTACTTC. This codes for CASSAVGSKQETQYF.

This clonotype showed up just a few times. The chain is built from TRBV2 and TRBJ1-2; a possible D gene is TRBD1 (5 bases). V lost 8 bases and J 0 bases, leaving 13 bases between the germline ends. This CDR3 region has 14 residues. Germline lookup yields CDR1 SNHLY and CDR2 FYNNEI. CDR3 in amino acids: CASQMGEANYGYTF. Written as DNA, the CDR3 is TGTGCCAGCCAGATGGGGGAGGCTAACTATGGCTACACCTTC.

This clonotype was seen a handful of times. The chain has TRBV6-5 and TRBJ2-2, with 11 positions matching TRBD2. CDR3 length: 16 residues. Germline-derived CDR1 and CDR2 are MNHEY and SVGAGI. Losses at the gene ends were 2 bases for V and 3 bases for J; bases not matched to a gene: 2. CDR3: CASSYGTSGHTGELFF. DNA for the CDR3: TGTGCCAGCAGTTACGGGACTAGCGGTCACACCGGGGAGCTGTTTTTT.

There are many counts of this clonotype. The chain is built from TRBV10-2 and TRBJ2-1; 7 bases fit TRBD1. This CDR3 region has 16 residues. CDR1 is WSHSY, CDR2 SAAADI, per germline. Trimming cost V 3 bases and J 2 bases; bases outside gene matches: 7. CDR3: CASSELGGFPYNEQFF. The CDR3 nucleotides are TGCGCCAGCAGTGAACTAGGGGGCTTCCCCTACAATGAGCAGTTCTTC.

This clonotype was seen more than once but under ten times. V and J are TRBV6-1 and TRBJ1-4, with 8 bases aligning to TRBD1. This CDR3 contains 14 residues. Germline V CDR1 and CDR2: MNHNS, SASEGT. Trimming cost V 6 bases and J 7 bases; bases outside gene matches: 7. CDR3 bases: TGTGCCAGCAGCCGGACAGGGAGGGGTGAAAAACTGTTTTTT. Translated, it gives CASSRTGRGEKLFF.

This clonotype appeared a few times. The chain couples TRBV20-1 to TRBJ2-3; 9 bases are a match to TRBD1. J gave up 0 bases and V 0 bases, and 1 base lay outside the gene matches. The germline gives CDR1 DFQATT, CDR2 SNEGSKA (reference sequence). There are 15 residues in the CDR3. The CDR3 sequence: CSAREDRGSTDTQYF. CDR3 coding DNA: TGCAGTGCTAGAGAGGACAGGGGCAGCACAGATACGCAGTATTTT.

The chain uses TRBV2 and TRBJ1-2; D call uncertain. V was clipped by 1 base and J by 6 bases, with 12 bases between them. CDR1 is SNHLY, CDR2 FYNNEI, per germline. The CDR3 is 14 amino acids. CDR3 protein: CASSEVAAVHGYTF. The DNA of the CDR3 is TGTGCCAGCAGTGAAGTGGCAGCTGTTCATGGCTACACCTTC.

This clonotype has only one observation. V and J are TRBV6-1 and TRBJ2-7; D perhaps matches TRBD2 (5 bases). This CDR3 region has 15 residues. With 2 bases removed from V and 3 bases from J, the gap between germline ends came to 14 bases. CDR1 and CDR2 (germline): MNHNS, SASEGT. CDR3 loop: CASSESDRGNYEQYV. For the CDR3, the DNA is TGTGCCAGCAGTGAATCGGACCGGGGAAACTACGAGCAGTACGTC.

The chain couples TRBV2 to TRBJ1-4, with no clear D. The ends were cut back, 8 bases at V and 0 bases at J, with 10 bases in the middle. This CDR3 region has 14 residues. The germline CDR1 and CDR2 sequences are SNHLY and FYNNEI. This CDR3 is CASRGPATNEKLFF. The DNA of the CDR3 is TGTGCCAGCCGTGGGCCCGCAACTAATGAAAAACTGTTTTTT.

The sample holds many counts of this clonotype. This chain connects TRBV6-4 to TRBJ2-1; 7 bases fit TRBD1. Trimming at V came to 4 bases and at J to 4 bases, leaving 4 bases not matched to a gene. Germline values: CDR1 MRHNA, CDR2 SNTAGT. CDR3 length equals 14 residues. DNA for the CDR3: TGTGCCAGCAGTGGACAGGGCGATTACAATGAGCAGTTCTTC. Amino acids: CASSGQGDYNEQFF.